Listed below are T cell receptor beta chains from one sample, sequenced in a study of regulatory T cells in long-lasting Graves disease. TCRdb independently ran MiXCR on the multiplex PCR reads; one entry per CDR3 protein. The sample includes 350,000 to 450,000 distinct CDR3 sequences, 14% to 15% of them seen just once. The same data also contributed to another study, on T cells in Graves' hyperthyroidism and ophthalmopathy.

The sequencing used peripheral blood mononuclear cells (PBMCs), collected at new diagnosis, from a patient treated with antithyroid drugs. These TCRs come from a woman in her twenties or thirties with Graves disease. Both conserved end residues are part of each CDR3. The order of the fields is J gene, V gene, clone size, D gene, CDR3 DNA, CDR3 protein. A D gene is named only where the DNA matches it firmly. Clone size, where shown, is once, few, many, or a class for clones that have expanded.

TRBJ1-2	TRBV7-3	many	TRBD1	TGTGCCAGCAGCTTATACCCAACAGGGGATGGCTACACCTTC	CASSLYPTGDGYTF
TRBJ1-1	TRBV7-9	few	NA	TGTGCCAGCAGCTCCGGGGTCCCCATGAACACTGAAGCTTTCTTT	CASSSGVPMNTEAFF
TRBJ2-7	TRBV3-1	many	NA	TGTGCCAGCAGCCAAAACTCGGGGTCAGCCTACGAGCAGTACTTC	CASSQNSGSAYEQYF
TRBJ1-1	TRBV4-1	NA	NA	TGCGCCAGCAGCCAAGGATTTCTAGGGACCTCGAACACTGAAGCTTTCTTT	CASSQGFLGTSNTEAFF
TRBJ2-1	TRBV6-2/TRBV6-3	NA	TRBD1	TGTGCCAGCAGCCAACCCCTGACAGGGGATTACAATGAGCAGTTCTTC	CASSQPLTGDYNEQFF
TRBJ2-5	TRBV5-5	many	NA	TGTGCCAGCAGCGGAACTTCTAATCAAGAGACCCAGTACTTC	CASSGTSNQETQYF
TRBJ2-5	TRBV18	many	TRBD2	TGTGCCAGCTCACCGAGCCGTAGCGGGAGGAGAGAGACCCAGTACTTC	CASSPSRSGRRETQYF
TRBJ2-1	TRBV30	many	TRBD2	TGTGCCTGCCTTCGACTAGCTAGGGATGAGCAGTTCTTC	CACLRLARDEQFF
TRBJ2-2	TRBV20-1	once	NA	TGCAGTGCCAAGGACTCGTTCGCGAACACCGGGGAGCTGTTTTTT	CSAKDSFANTGELFF
TRBJ2-1	TRBV6-5	many	NA	TGTGCCAGCAGTTACTCGACTCTTTCGAATGAGCAGTTCTTC	CASSYSTLSNEQFF
TRBJ1-4	TRBV7-9	many	NA	TGTGCCAGCAGCTTGGGGAGCGAAAAACTGTTTTTT	CASSLGSEKLFF
TRBJ2-7	TRBV6-5	many	NA	TGTGCCAGCAGTTACTCTTTTTCCGAATCCTACGAGCAGTACTTC	CASSYSFSESYEQYF
TRBJ1-1	TRBV19	many	NA	TGTGCCAGTAGTACCATCAGGCACACTCTAAACACTGAAGCTTTCTTT	CASSTIRHTLNTEAFF
TRBJ2-7	TRBV20-1	NA	TRBD2	TGCAGTGCTAGACTAGCGGGAGACGCCTACGAGCAGTACTTC	CSARLAGDAYEQYF
TRBJ2-1	TRBV10-1	many	NA	TGCGCCAGCAGTATAGGATTGGAGCAGTTCTTC	CASSIGLEQFF
TRBJ2-1	TRBV7-8	many	NA	TGTGCCAGCAGCTTAGCTGAGTTCGTAAATGAGCAGTTCTTC	CASSLAEFVNEQFF
TRBJ2-7	TRBV6-5	NA	TRBD2	TGTGCCAGCAGTTACTCTGGGCAGCGGGAGGCGATTTTCCACGAGCAGTACTTC	CASSYSGQREAIFHEQYF
TRBJ2-5	TRBV24-1	many	NA	TGTGCCACCAGTGACCCAGTGAGTGGTGGGGGAGTAAGTCGAGAGACCCAGTACTTC	CATSDPVSGGGVSRETQYF
TRBJ2-1	TRBV2	many	TRBD2	TGTGCCACCTCCGGGACTAGCTTCGGTAATGAGCAGTTCTTC	CATSGTSFGNEQFF
TRBJ2-1	TRBV18	NA	NA	TGTGCCAGCTCACCCGGTCCCCGTTCCTACGAGCAGTTCTTC	CASSPGPRSYEQFF
TRBJ2-6	TRBV11-2	NA	NA	TGTGCCAGCCACGAAGGGGGACGGATCTCTGGGGCCAACGTCCTGACTTTC	CASHEGGRISGANVLTF
TRBJ1-5	TRBV27	many	NA	TGTGCCAGCAGATCCGCAGGGGCTGGGAATCAGCCCCAGCATTTT	CASRSAGAGNQPQHF
TRBJ2-7	TRBV11-3	NA	TRBD2	TGTGCCAGCAGCCCAAGCGGGAGCTCCGAGCAGTACTTC	CASSPSGSSEQYF
TRBJ2-5	TRBV7-9	many	TRBD1	TGTGCCAGCAGCTCATATCAGGGGGATTCTGAGACCCAGTACTTC	CASSSYQGDSETQYF
TRBJ1-2	TRBV2	many	NA	TGTGCCAGCAGTTCCGGGACGACGGACTATGGCTACACCTTC	CASSSGTTDYGYTF
TRBJ1-4	TRBV12-3/TRBV12-4	many	NA	TGTGCCAGCAGAAACAGTGGGGTTCTTGAAAAACTGTTTTTT	CASRNSGVLEKLFF